Listed below are T cell receptor beta chains from one sample, sequenced in a study of cytomegalovirus exposure and HLA in healthy donors. Clones were read by immunoSEQ multiplex PCR, and TCRdb kept only the in-frame ones, dropping some. The sample holds around 75,000 clones; around 81% are singletons and the top ten take around 2.9%. Specimen: PBMCs. These receptors all come from a man aged 25-40 years in good health and CMV-seronegative. Both conserved end residues are part of each CDR3. Fields, in order: J gene, D gene, V gene, clone size, CDR3 protein, CDR3 DNA. A D gene is named only where the DNA matches it firmly. Not all rows give a size; the values are once, few, many and, for expanded clones, a class.

TRBJ1-1,-,TRBV11-2,-,CASSLHRDTEAFF,TGTGCCAGCAGCCTACACCGGGACACTGAAGCTTTCTTT
TRBJ2-1,TRBD2,TRBV10-3,-,CAISERAGGPDNEQFF,TGTGCCATCAGTGAGCGAGCGGGAGGGCCAGATAATGAGCAGTTCTTC
TRBJ1-6,TRBD1,TRBV4-2,-,CASSPQGTGLSPLHF,TGTGCCAGCAGCCCTCAAGGGACAGGGCTGTCACCCCTCCACTTT
TRBJ1-1,-,TRBV5-5,-,CASSPRFVRNTEAFF,TGTGCCAGCAGCCCACGGTTTGTACGGAACACTGAAGCTTTCTTT
TRBJ1-6,-,TRBV9,-,CASSHGVGSSSYNSPLHF,TGTGCCAGCAGCCATGGTGTCGGGTCCAGCTCCTATAATTCACCCCTCCACTTT
TRBJ2-3,TRBD2,TRBV7-3,-,CASSLSGGTDTQYF,TGTGCCAGCAGTCTATCGGGGGGGACAGATACGCAGTATTTT
TRBJ2-5,TRBD2,TRBV10-3,-,CAIRPTSGPQETQYF,TGTGCCATCAGGCCAACTAGCGGGCCTCAAGAGACCCAGTACTTC
TRBJ1-5,-,TRBV30,-,CAWSVPNRVISNQPQHF,TGTGCCTGGAGTGTACCAAACAGGGTCATTAGCAATCAGCCCCAGCATTTT
TRBJ2-1,-,TRBV4-2,-,CASSQVSEDYNEQFF,TGTGCCAGCAGCCAGGTGTCGGAGGACTACAATGAGCAGTTCTTC
TRBJ2-1,-,TRBV7-9,-,CASSSTGNNEQFF,TGTGCCAGCAGCTCTACGGGGAATAATGAGCAGTTCTTC
TRBJ2-5,TRBD2,TRBV5-5,-,CASSRARSGGTETQYF,TGTGCCAGCAGCCGCGCGCGGAGCGGGGGCACGGAGACCCAGTACTTC
TRBJ2-1,TRBD2,TRBV11-3,-,CASNPSHGGNNEQFF,TGTGCCAGCAACCCTTCACACGGGGGGAACAATGAGCAGTTCTTC
TRBJ2-1,-,TRBV11-2,-,CASSQVTASYNEQFF,TGTGCCAGCAGCCAGGTCACGGCTTCCTACAATGAGCAGTTCTTC
TRBJ2-5,TRBD1,TRBV4-3,-,CASSEDRATETQYF,TGCGCCAGCAGCGAAGACAGGGCAACAGAGACCCAGTACTTC
TRBJ2-3,TRBD1,TRBV2,-,CASGRDRGDSDTQYF,TGTGCCAGCGGCCGGGACAGGGGGGACTCAGATACGCAGTATTTT
TRBJ1-4,-,TRBV7-2,-,CASSSTRGSANEKLFF,TGTGCCAGCAGCTCCACCAGGGGCTCAGCTAATGAAAAACTGTTTTTT
TRBJ2-2,-,TRBV7-2,-,CASSPFSGPNTGELFF,TGTGCCAGCAGTCCCTTCAGCGGGCCGAACACCGGGGAGCTGTTTTTT
TRBJ2-7,-,TRBV5-1,-,CASSLERQDHEQYF,TGCGCCAGCAGCTTGGAGAGACAAGACCACGAGCAGTACTTC
TRBJ2-2,TRBD1,TRBV11-3,-,CASSYGQGTGELFF,TGTGCCAGCAGCTACGGACAGGGGACCGGGGAGCTGTTTTTT
TRBJ1-5,TRBD1,TRBV7-2,-,CASSLVGQVNQPQHF,TGTGCCAGCAGCTTAGTAGGACAGGTTAATCAGCCCCAGCATTTT
TRBJ1-5,TRBD1,TRBV6-5,-,CASSSLDRGLGQPQHF,TGTGCCAGCAGTTCATTAGACAGGGGATTGGGTCAGCCCCAGCATTTT
TRBJ2-3,TRBD2,TRBV5-1,-,CASSSSGDTDTQYF,TGCGCCAGCAGCTCCAGCGGGGACACAGATACGCAGTATTTT
TRBJ2-3,-,TRBV7-3,few,CASSSGRTDTQYF,TGTGCCAGCAGCTCAGGTCGGACAGATACGCAGTATTTT
TRBJ2-5,TRBD1,TRBV5-1,-,CASSFFSGQGETQYF,TGCGCCAGCAGCTTTTTTAGTGGACAGGGAGAGACCCAGTACTTC
TRBJ2-7,-,TRBV28,once,CAGAGGWGEQYF,TGTGCCGGCGCCGGGGGATGGGGAGAGCAGTACTTC
TRBJ2-7,-,TRBV6-5,-,CASSYRGYEQYF,TGTGCCAGCAGTTATAGAGGGTACGAGCAGTACTTC
TRBJ1-2,-,TRBV2,-,CASSRQELHGYTF,TGTGCCAGCAGTAGACAGGAGTTACATGGCTACACCTTC
TRBJ2-1,-,TRBV19,-,CASSQTVSSYNEQFF,TGTGCCAGTAGTCAGACTGTCAGCTCCTACAATGAGCAGTTCTTC
TRBJ2-3,TRBD2,TRBV11-3,-,CASSLGERGTQYF,TGTGCCAGCAGCTTAGGGGAGCGGGGTACGCAGTATTTT
TRBJ2-1,TRBD2,TRBV9,-,CASSVVSQRENNEQFF,TGTGCCAGCAGCGTAGTGTCCCAGCGGGAGAACAATGAGCAGTTCTTC
TRBJ2-1,-,TRBV7-3,few,CASSLFGHSYNEQFF,TGTGCCAGCAGCCTTTTTGGACACTCATACAATGAGCAGTTCTTC
TRBJ1-5,TRBD1,TRBV10-3,-,CAISAGQGNQPQHF,TGTGCCATCAGCGCGGGACAGGGGAATCAGCCCCAGCATTTT
TRBJ2-7,TRBD1,TRBV5-1,-,CASSLLGQGIGRVREQYF,TGCGCCAGCAGCTTATTGGGACAGGGAATTGGGCGGGTTCGCGAGCAGTACTTC
TRBJ2-2,TRBD2,TRBV7-3,-,CASSLRSGGRNTGELFF,TGTGCCAGCAGCTTAAGGAGCGGGGGGAGAAACACCGGGGAGCTGTTTTTT
TRBJ2-7,-,TRBV6-5,-,CASSYATGPYEQYF,TGTGCCAGCAGTTACGCGACAGGCCCCTACGAGCAGTACTTC
TRBJ1-2,-,TRBV5-6,-,CASSLSGYNYGYTF,TGTGCCAGCAGCTTGTCCGGGTATAACTATGGCTACACCTTC
TRBJ2-7,TRBD2,TRBV7-9,-,CASSSHPSGGHNEQYF,TGTGCCAGCAGCTCTCATCCTAGCGGGGGGCATAACGAGCAGTACTTC
TRBJ2-3,TRBD1,TRBV9,-,CASSFRDRDTDTQYF,TGTGCCAGCAGCTTCCGGGACAGGGACACAGATACGCAGTATTTT
TRBJ1-4,TRBD1,TRBV29-1,-,CSVGEEGATNEKLFF,TGCAGCGTTGGGGAGGAGGGGGCCACTAATGAAAAACTGTTTTTT
TRBJ2-5,TRBD1,TRBV2,few,CAVQGTESSRTQYF,TGTGCCGTACAGGGGACGGAGTCCTCCCGGACCCAGTACTTC
TRBJ2-7,TRBD2,TRBV29-1,-,CSVGPPGGSEQYF,TGCAGCGTTGGACCCCCGGGGGGATCCGAGCAGTACTTC
TRBJ2-7,TRBD1,TRBV4-3,-,CASSQDWSGGFWVGVDYEQYF,TGCGCCAGCAGCCAGGACTGGTCAGGGGGTTTCTGGGTTGGGGTAGACTACGAGCAGTACTTC
TRBJ1-5,-,TRBV9,-,CASSVGQGGQDQPQHF,TGTGCCAGCAGCGTAGGTCAGGGAGGTCAGGATCAGCCCCAGCATTTT
TRBJ1-4,-,TRBV5-1,-,CASSFGGGDEKLFF,TGCGCCAGCAGCTTCGGAGGAGGAGATGAAAAACTGTTTTTT
TRBJ2-3,-,TRBV27,-,CASSLWAGSFGDTQYF,TGTGCCAGCAGTTTATGGGCGGGATCCTTCGGGGATACGCAGTATTTT
TRBJ2-3,TRBD2,TRBV7-2,many,CASSRLRGSGGGTDTQYF,TGTGCCAGCAGCCGCTTAAGGGGTAGCGGGGGTGGTACAGATACGCAGTATTTT
TRBJ2-2,TRBD2,TRBV7-9,-,CASSQPSGGPGIGGELFF,TGTGCCAGCAGCCAACCTAGCGGGGGGCCGGGCATCGGCGGGGAGCTGTTTTTT